These 14 T cell receptor beta chains originate from one sample sequenced in a study of T-cell reconstitution after alpha-beta-depleted transplantation in children. For TCRbeta, the library was prepared with unique molecular identifiers. TCRdb fed the PCR reads into MiXCR, producing one record per CDR3 protein. In the table there are hundreds of thousands of distinct CDR3 sequences, 20% to 30% of which are singletons. The starting material was PBMCs, mostly from graft donor cells, obtained 360 days after TCRalphabeta/CD19-depleted stem cell transplant. The receptors stem from a female patient between 2 and 10 years old who had a stem cell transplant for congenital amegakaryocytic thrombocytopenia, so the T cells may come from the graft donor.

As regards this clonotype: A read error may explain this, as a much larger clone is one base away. The V gene is TRBV12-3 or TRBV12-4, the J gene TRBJ2-1; tentative D call: TRBD2 (6 bases). CDR3 length: 20 residues. The V and J ends lost 5 bases and 0 bases respectively, with 26 bases between them. CDR3 nucleotide sequence: TGTGCCAGCAGTCTCGGTAGGATAGGGGTTAGGCGGGACTCCTACAATGAGCAGTTCTTC. Amino acid sequence: CASSLGRIGVRRDSYNEQFF.

The CDR3 DNA sequence: TGTGCCAGCAGCCAGACAGGGGGAGAGACCCAGTACTTC. This codes for CASSQTGGETQYF. The rearrangement uses TRBV5-6 and TRBJ2-5; TRBD1 agrees at 9 bases. V lost 4 bases, J lost 4 bases, and 2 bases stayed unmatched. Germline V gives CDR1 SGHDT, CDR2 YYEEEE. The CDR3 runs to 13 residues.

This clonotype was seen more than once but under ten times. This chain joins TRBV24-1 and TRBJ2-1; 7 nucleotides agree with TRBD1. Per the germline V gene, CDR1 is KGHDR and CDR2 is SFDVKD. Trimming removed 4 bases from V and 7 bases from J; junction bases left unmatched: 6. The length of the CDR3 is 14 residues. The DNA of the CDR3 is TGTGCCACCAGTGAGAACTCAGGGGGTAATGAGCAGTTCTTC. Protein product: CATSENSGGNEQFF.

This clonotype appeared many times. V and J are TRBV12-3 or TRBV12-4 and TRBJ2-1; TRBD2 might be the D (5 bases). The CDR3 totals 15 residues. The V end lost 7 bases, the J end lost 5 bases, and 18 bases lay between the germline ends. CDR3: CASTPLRGRNNEQFF. The CDR3, as DNA: TGTGCCAGCACTCCCCTCCGCGGGCGGAACAATGAGCAGTTCTTC.

This clonotype has more than one count but fewer than ten. The CDR3 nucleotides are TGCAGCGTTACAGTAAGTGAGACTGAAGCTTTCTTT. This sequence encodes CSVTVSETEAFF. This chain links TRBV29-1 with TRBJ1-1; D is unresolved. V was trimmed by 5 bases and J by 5 bases, leaving 12 bases between them. Germline CDR1 and CDR2: SQVTM and ANQGSEA. This CDR3 spans 12 amino acids.

The chain employs TRBV15 and TRBJ2-3; 10 bases are a match to TRBD2. CDR1 LNHNV and CDR2 YYDKDF come from the germline V gene (reference sequence). The CDR3 sequence is 18 residues long. V shed 0 bases and J 5 bases; nucleotides not matched to a gene: 11. CDR3 coding DNA: TGTGCCACCAGCAGAGAGGTGAGCGGGAGGGCCAGCGGAGATACGCAGTATTTT. It is translated as CATSREVSGRASGDTQYF.

The V call is TRBV20-1, the J call TRBJ1-5, with 7 bases that match TRBD1. Unmatched junction bases numbered 10, after V lost 0 bases and J lost 2 bases. From germline, CDR1 is DFQATT and CDR2 SNEGSKA (reference sequence). This CDR3 has 17 residues. The chain's CDR3 is CSARDGRPDRGNQPQHF. CDR3 nucleotides: TGCAGTGCTAGAGATGGGAGGCCTGACAGGGGCAATCAGCCCCAGCATTTT.

A few counts support this clonotype. The J gene is TRBJ2-6, the V gene TRBV20-1, with unresolved D. The CDR3 has 12 residues. V shed 6 bases and J shed 3 bases, with 6 bases lying between them. Germline V CDR1 and CDR2: DFQATT, SNEGSKA (reference sequence). The CDR3 nucleotides are TGCAGTGCGACCTATGGGGCCAACGTCCTGACTTTC. This gives the protein CSATYGANVLTF.

This clonotype was counted many times. The J gene is TRBJ1-1, the V gene TRBV12-3 or TRBV12-4; D not resolved. The length of the CDR3 is 12 residues. V was cut by 3 bases and J by 5 bases, with 7 bases left in between. In nucleotides, the CDR3 is TGTGCCAGCAGTTTCGTTGGGACTGAAGCTTTCTTT. Translation gives CASSFVGTEAFF.

The gene calls are TRBV6-7 and TRBJ2-2, with D unresolved. TRBV6-7 is an open reading frame, and its role is uncertain. Trimming took 5 bases from V and 6 from J, leaving 31 bases between them. The CDR3 has 20 amino acids. The CDR3 coding sequence is TGTGCCAGCAGTCCACCCTACACCAGTAAACACGGTGGGGTACCCGGGGAGCTGTTTTTT. It yields the protein CASSPPYTSKHGGVPGELFF.

The genes are TRBV12-3 or TRBV12-4 and TRBJ2-6; D possibly matches TRBD1 or TRBD2 (6 bases each). The CDR3 has 18 residues. V lost 5 bases to trimming and J lost 2 bases, with 19 bases between them. The DNA of the CDR3 is TGTGCCAGCAGTCAAGGGACATTCGGAGGGGCTGGGGCCAACGTCCTGACTTTC. It is translated as CASSQGTFGGAGANVLTF.

For this clonotype: It may be a read error: a sequence one base away is much more abundant. V is TRBV11-1 and J is TRBJ2-7; no reliable D call. Germline CDR1 SGHAT, CDR2 FQDESV (reference sequence). The V gene lost 2 bases and the J gene lost 2 bases, with 10 bases spanning the gap. The CDR3 consists of 14 residues. The CDR3 DNA follows: TGTGCCAGCAGCTTATGGGCAGGAGCCTACGAGCAGTACTTC. Translation: CASSLWAGAYEQYF.

This clonotype was seen only a few times. The rearrangement links TRBV14 to TRBJ2-1; tentatively, D is TRBD1 (6 bases). Germline-derived CDR1 and CDR2 are SGHDN and FVKESK. Deletions cut 4 bases from V and 8 bases from J, with 18 bases between. The CDR3 length is 15 residues. The CDR3 sequence: CASSPWGRGLDEQFF. The CDR3, as DNA: TGTGCCAGCAGCCCATGGGGCAGGGGTTTAGATGAGCAGTTCTTC.

The rearrangement uses TRBV10-3 and TRBJ2-2, with D hard to call. Deletions cut 0 bases from V and 4 bases from J, with 12 bases between. The CDR3 runs to 16 residues. Germline CDR1 ENHRY, CDR2 SYGVKD. The CDR3 spells CAISESSGPGTGELFF. CDR3 DNA: TGTGCCATCAGTGAGTCGTCTGGCCCCGGCACCGGGGAGCTGTTTTTT.